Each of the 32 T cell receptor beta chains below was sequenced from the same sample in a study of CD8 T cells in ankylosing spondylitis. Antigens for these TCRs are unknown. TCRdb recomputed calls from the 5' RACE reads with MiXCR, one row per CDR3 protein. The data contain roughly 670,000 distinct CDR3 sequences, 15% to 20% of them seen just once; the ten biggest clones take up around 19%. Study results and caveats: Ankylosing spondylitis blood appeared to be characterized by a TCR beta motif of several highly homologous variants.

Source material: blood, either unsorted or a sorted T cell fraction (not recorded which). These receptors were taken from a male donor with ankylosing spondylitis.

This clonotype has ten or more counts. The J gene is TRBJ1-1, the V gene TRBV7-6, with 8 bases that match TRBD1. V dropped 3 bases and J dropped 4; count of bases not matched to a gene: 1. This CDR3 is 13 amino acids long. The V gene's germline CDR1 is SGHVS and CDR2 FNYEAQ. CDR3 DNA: TGTGCCAGCAGCTTCACAGGGGGCACTGAAGCTTTCTTT. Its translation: CASSFTGGTEAFF.

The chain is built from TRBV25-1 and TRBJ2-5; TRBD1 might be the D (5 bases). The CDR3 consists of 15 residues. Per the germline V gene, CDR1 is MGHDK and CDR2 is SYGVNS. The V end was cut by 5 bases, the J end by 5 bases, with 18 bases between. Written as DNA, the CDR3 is TGTGCCAGCAGTCAGGGCAGAGCTACATCGGAGACCCAGTACTTC. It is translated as CASSQGRATSETQYF.

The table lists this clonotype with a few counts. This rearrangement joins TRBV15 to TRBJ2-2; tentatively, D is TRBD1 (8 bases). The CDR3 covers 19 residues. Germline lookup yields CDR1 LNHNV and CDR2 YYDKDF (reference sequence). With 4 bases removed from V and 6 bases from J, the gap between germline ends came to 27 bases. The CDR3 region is CATSTSIMHGQGGSGELFF. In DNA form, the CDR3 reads TGTGCCACCAGCACCTCGATCATGCACGGACAGGGAGGGTCCGGGGAGCTGTTTTTT.

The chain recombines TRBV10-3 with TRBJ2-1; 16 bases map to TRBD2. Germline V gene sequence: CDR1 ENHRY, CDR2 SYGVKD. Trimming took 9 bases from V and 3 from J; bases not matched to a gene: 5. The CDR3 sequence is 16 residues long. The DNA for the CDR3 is TGTGCCATGGGGACTAGCGGGGGGGCTGTCTACAATGAGCAGTTCTTC. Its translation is CAMGTSGGAVYNEQFF.

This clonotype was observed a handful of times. CDR3 sequence reads: CASSHVTSALTYEQYF. CDR3 nucleotide sequence: TGCGCCAGCAGCCACGTTACTAGCGCACTAACCTACGAGCAGTACTTC. This rearrangement joins TRBV4-1 to TRBJ2-7, with 7 bases identical to TRBD2. V was pared by 3 bases and J by 2 bases, with 10 bases of the junction left unmatched. Per germline, CDR1 MGHRA and CDR2 YSYEKL. This CDR3 region has 16 residues.

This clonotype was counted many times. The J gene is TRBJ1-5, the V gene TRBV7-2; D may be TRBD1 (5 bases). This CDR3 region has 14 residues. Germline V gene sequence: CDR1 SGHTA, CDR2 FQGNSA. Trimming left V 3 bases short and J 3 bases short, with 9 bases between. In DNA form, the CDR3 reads TGTGCCAGCAGCTTGGGGCATAACAATCAGCCCCAGCATTTT. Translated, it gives CASSLGHNNQPQHF.

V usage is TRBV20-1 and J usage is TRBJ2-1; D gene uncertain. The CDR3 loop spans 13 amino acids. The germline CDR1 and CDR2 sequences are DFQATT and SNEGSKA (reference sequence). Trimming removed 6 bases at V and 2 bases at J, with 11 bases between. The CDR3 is CSADRRPYNEQFF. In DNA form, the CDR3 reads TGCAGTGCCGATCGTAGGCCCTACAATGAGCAGTTCTTC.

CDR3 in DNA: TGCAGTGCTTCCAGACAGGGATGGGGCTACACCTTC. It translates to CSASRQGWGYTF. The chain carries TRBV20-1 and TRBJ1-2; the match to TRBD1 covers 7 bases. Germline lookup yields CDR1 DFQATT and CDR2 SNEGSKA (reference sequence). CDR3 length: 12 amino acids. The ends lost 5 bases at V and 8 bases at J; junction bases unmatched: 8.

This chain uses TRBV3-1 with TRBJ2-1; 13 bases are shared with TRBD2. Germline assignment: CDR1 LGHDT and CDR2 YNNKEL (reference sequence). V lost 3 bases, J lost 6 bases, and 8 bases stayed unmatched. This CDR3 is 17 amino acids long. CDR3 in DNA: TGTGCCAGCAGCCAGATCCCGGGACTAGCGGGAATCAATGAGCAGTTCTTC. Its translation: CASSQIPGLAGINEQFF.

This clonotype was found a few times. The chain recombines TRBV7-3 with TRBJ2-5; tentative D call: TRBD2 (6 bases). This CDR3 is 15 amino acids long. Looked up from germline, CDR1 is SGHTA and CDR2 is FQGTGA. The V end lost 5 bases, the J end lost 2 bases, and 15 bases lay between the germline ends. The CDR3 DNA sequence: TGTGCCAGCAGCCATTCGGGACGGGAGCAAGAGACCCAGTACTTC. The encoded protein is CASSHSGREQETQYF. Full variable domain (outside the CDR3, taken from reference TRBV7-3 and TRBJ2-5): GAGVSQTPSNKVTEKGKYVELRCDPISGHTALYWYRQSLGQGPEFLIYFQGTGAADDSGLPNDRFFAVRPEGSVSTLKIQRTERGDSAVYLCASSHSGREQETQYFGPGTRLLVL.

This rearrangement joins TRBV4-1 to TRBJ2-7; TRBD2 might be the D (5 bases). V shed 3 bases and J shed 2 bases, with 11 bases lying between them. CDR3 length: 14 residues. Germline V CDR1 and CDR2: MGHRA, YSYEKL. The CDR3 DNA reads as TGCGCCAGCAGCCACAACGACGGGACCTACGAGCAGTACTTC. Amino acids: CASSHNDGTYEQYF.

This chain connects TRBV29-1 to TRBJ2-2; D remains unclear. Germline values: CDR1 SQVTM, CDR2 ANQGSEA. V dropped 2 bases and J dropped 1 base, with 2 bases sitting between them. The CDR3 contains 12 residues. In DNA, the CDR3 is TGCAGCGTTGAACAGAACACCGGGGAGCTGTTTTTT. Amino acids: CSVEQNTGELFF.

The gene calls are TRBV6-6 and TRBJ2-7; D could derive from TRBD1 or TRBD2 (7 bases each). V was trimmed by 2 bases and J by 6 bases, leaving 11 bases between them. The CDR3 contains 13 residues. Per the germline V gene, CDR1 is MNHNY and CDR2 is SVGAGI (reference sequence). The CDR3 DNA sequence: TGTGCCAGCAGTTACGAGCGGGACAGCGAGCAGTACTTC. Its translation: CASSYERDSEQYF.

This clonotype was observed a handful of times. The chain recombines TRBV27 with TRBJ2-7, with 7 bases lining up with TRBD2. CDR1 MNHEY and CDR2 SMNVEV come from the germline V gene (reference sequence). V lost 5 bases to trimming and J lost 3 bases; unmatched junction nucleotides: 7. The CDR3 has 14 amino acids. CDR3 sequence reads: CASSMSGLHYEQYF. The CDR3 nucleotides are TGTGCCAGCAGTATGTCGGGACTACACTACGAGCAGTACTTC.

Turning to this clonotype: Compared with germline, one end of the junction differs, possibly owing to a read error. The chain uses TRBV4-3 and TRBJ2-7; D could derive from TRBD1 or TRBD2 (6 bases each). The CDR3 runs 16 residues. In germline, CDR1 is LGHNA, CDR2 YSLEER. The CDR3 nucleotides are TGCGCCAGCAGTCAAGATAATTCACAGGGAGGATACGAGCAGTACTTC. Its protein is CASSQDNSQGGYEQYF.

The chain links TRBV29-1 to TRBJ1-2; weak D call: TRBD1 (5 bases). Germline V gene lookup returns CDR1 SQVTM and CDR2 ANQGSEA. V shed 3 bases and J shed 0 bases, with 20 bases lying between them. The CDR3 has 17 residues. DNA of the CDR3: TGCAGCGTTGATGGAGGCTGGGCGGGGGAGGCTAACTATGGCTACACCTTC. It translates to CSVDGGWAGEANYGYTF.

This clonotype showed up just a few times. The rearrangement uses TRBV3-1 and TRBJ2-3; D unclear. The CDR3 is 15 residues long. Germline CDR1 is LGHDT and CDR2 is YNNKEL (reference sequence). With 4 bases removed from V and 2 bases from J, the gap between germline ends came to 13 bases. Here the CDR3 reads CASSRGRAHTDTQYF. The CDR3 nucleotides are TGTGCCAGCAGCCGCGGACGTGCTCACACAGATACGCAGTATTTT.

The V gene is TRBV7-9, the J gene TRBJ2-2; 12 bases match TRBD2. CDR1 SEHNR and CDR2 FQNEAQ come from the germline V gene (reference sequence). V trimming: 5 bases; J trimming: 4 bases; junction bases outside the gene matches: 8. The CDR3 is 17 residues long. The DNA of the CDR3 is TGTGCCAGCAGCCCTAGGACTAGCGGGGATAGCACCGGGGAGCTGTTTTTT. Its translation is CASSPRTSGDSTGELFF. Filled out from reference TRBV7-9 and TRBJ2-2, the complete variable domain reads DTGVSQNPRHKITKRGQNVTFRCDPISEHNRLYWYRQTLGQGPEFLTYFQNEAQLEKSRLLSDRFSAERPKGSFSTLEIQRTEQGDSAMYLCASSPRTSGDSTGELFFGEGSRLTVL.

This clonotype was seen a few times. CDR3 DNA sequence: TGTGCCAGCAGCCGAGAGGGGAAGAATGAAGCTTTCTTT. Residues: CASSREGKNEAFF. This rearrangement joins TRBV3-1 to TRBJ1-1; D perhaps matches TRBD1 (5 bases). Trimming stripped 4 bases from V and 7 bases from J, with 13 bases between. The CDR3 contains 13 residues. Germline loops: CDR1 LGHDT, CDR2 YNNKEL (reference sequence). The entire variable domain, with the rest obtained from reference TRBV3-1 and TRBJ1-1, is as follows: DTAVSQTPKYLVTQMGNDKSIKCEQNLGHDTMYWYKQDSKKFLKIMFSYNNKELIINETVPNRFSPKSPDKAHLNLHINSLELGDSAVYFCASSREGKNEAFFGQGTRLTVV.

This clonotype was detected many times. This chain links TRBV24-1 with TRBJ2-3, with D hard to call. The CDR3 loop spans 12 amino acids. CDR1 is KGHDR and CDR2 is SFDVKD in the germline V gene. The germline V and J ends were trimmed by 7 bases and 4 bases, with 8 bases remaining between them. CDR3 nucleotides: TGTGCCACCAGGGACCGGGCAGATACGCAGTATTTT. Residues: CATRDRADTQYF.

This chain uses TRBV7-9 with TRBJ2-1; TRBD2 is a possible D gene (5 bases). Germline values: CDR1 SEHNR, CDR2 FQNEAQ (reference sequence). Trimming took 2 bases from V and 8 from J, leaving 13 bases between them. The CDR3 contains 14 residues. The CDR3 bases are TGTGCCAGCAGCTTATTGGCAGCGGTTGATGAGCAGTTCTTC. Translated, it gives CASSLLAAVDEQFF.

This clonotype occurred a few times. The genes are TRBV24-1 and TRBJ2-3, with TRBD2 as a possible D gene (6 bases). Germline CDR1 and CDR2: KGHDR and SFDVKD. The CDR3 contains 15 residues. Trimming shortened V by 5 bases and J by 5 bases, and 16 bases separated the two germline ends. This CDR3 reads CATSVAGPLGDTQYF. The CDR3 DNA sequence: TGTGCCACCAGTGTGGCGGGGCCTCTTGGAGATACGCAGTATTTT.

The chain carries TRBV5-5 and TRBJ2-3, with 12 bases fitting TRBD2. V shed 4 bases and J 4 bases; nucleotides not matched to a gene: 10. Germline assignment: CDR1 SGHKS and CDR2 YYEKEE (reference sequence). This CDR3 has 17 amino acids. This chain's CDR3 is CASSQNRLAGGADTQYF. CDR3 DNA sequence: TGTGCCAGCAGCCAAAACCGTCTAGCGGGGGGGGCAGATACGCAGTATTTT.

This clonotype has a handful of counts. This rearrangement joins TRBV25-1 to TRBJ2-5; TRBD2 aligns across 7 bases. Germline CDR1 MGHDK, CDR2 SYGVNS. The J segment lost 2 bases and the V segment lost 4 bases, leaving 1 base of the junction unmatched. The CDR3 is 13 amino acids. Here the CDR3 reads CASSGDYQETQYF. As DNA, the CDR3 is TGTGCCAGCAGTGGGGACTATCAAGAGACCCAGTACTTC.

CDR3 in DNA: TGTGCCAGCAGTTTAGCAGGGAGTGAAAAACTGTTTTTT. Amino acids: CASSLAGSEKLFF. The rearrangement links TRBV12-3 or TRBV12-4 to TRBJ1-4; D is uncertain. Between the trimmed V and J ends, which lost 0 bases and 7 bases, there was a span of 6 bases. The CDR3 extends over 13 amino acids.

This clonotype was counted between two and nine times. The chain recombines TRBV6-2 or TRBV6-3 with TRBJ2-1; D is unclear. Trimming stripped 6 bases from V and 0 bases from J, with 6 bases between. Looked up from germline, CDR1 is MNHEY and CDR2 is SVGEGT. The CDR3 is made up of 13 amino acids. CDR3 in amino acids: CASRRISYNEQFF. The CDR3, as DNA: TGTGCCAGCAGGCGGATCTCCTACAATGAGCAGTTCTTC.

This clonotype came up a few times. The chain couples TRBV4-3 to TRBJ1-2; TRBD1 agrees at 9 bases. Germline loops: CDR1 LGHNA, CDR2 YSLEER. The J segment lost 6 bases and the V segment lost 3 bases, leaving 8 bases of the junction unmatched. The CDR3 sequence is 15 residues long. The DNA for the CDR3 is TGCGCCAGCAGCCAGGACAGGGGTCTAAGTGATGGCTACACCTTC. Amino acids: CASSQDRGLSDGYTF.

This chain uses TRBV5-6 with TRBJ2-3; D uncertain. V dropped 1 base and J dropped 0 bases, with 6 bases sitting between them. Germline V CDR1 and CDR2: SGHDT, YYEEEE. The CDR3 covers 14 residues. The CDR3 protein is CASSLWSSTDTQYF. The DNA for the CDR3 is TGTGCCAGCAGCTTGTGGTCTAGCACAGATACGCAGTATTTT.

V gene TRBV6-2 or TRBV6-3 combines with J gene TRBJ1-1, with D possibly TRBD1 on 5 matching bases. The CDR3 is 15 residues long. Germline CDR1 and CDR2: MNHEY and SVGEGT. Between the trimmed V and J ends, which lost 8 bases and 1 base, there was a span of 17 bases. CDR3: CASATLQDTNTEAFF. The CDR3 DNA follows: TGTGCCAGCGCAACCTTACAGGACACGAACACTGAAGCTTTCTTT.

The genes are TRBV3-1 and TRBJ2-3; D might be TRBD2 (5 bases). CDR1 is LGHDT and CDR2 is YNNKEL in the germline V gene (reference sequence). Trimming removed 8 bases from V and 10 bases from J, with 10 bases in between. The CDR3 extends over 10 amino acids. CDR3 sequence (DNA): TGTGCCAGCGAGGACTGTCCGCAGTATTTT. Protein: CASEDCPQYF.

In DNA, the CDR3 is TGTGCCAGCGGCCCCCAGCTGCTGGCTGGACGGAACACAGATACGCAGTATTTT. Its translation: CASGPQLLAGRNTDTQYF. The rearrangement uses TRBV5-6 and TRBJ2-3, with D unclear. The CDR3 has 18 amino acids. Per the germline V gene, CDR1 is SGHDT and CDR2 is YYEEEE. Trimming left V 7 bases short and J 2 bases short, with 26 bases between.

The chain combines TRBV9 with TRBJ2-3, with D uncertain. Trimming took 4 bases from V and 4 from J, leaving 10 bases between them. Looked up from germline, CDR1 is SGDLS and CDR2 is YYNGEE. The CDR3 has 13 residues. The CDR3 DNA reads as TGTGCCAGCAGCCCCTTCGGGTCAGATACGCAGTATTTT. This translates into CASSPFGSDTQYF.